This T cell receptor (beta chain) was sequenced in a study of T cells in Graves' hyperthyroidism and ophthalmopathy. Whole-study context: Peripheral blood sampling occurred at initial diagnosis, before any treatment.

This clonotype appeared many times. Amplification yielded TCR beta CDR3 regions, with RNA transcripts as the source. First-round RT-PCR targeting the TCR CDR3 was performed with the HTBI primer set. TCRdb processed the multiplex PCR reads anew with MiXCR; each CDR3 protein has one entry. The sample contains 390,000 or so distinct CDR3 sequences, roughly 14% of which appear only once. There are 15 residues in the CDR3. V was cut by 4 bases and J by 3 bases, with 14 bases left in between. The sequenced material came from blood. This sequence was found in a young man with Graves' ophthalmopathy. The chain carries TRBV12-3 or TRBV12-4 and TRBJ2-3; the D gene is possibly TRBD1 (5 bases). The CDR3 sequence is CASSSAERGTDTQYF. Written as DNA, the CDR3 is TGTGCCAGCAGTTCAGCCGAAAGGGGAACAGATACGCAGTATTTT.